This T cell receptor beta chain is drawn from a study of tumor-infiltrating lymphocytes in primary liver carcinoma. Study background: Samples returned roughly 3.65 to 7.5 million productive TCRbeta reads, a yield that was similar across tissue types.

Bulk tissue was left unsorted, and RNA and DNA were co-extracted from roughly 20-30 mg of it. V lost 6 bases, J lost 6 bases, and 7 bases stayed unmatched. The CDR3 sequence is 13 residues long. Per germline, CDR1 KGHSH and CDR2 LQKENI. TCR beta cDNA was reverse-transcribed from about 500 ng of total RNA. The reaction used a constant-region primer and ProtoScript II reverse transcriptase. Three rounds of nested multiplex PCR with slightly modified ARM-PCR produced TCR beta libraries. TRBV1-TRBV30 forward and Cbeta reverse primers drove the first two approximately 10-cycle rounds. TCRdb reanalysed the multiplex PCR reads using MiXCR and keeps one entry per CDR3 protein. The sample has 90,000 to 150,000 distinct CDR3 sequences; roughly 75% are singletons. The study, taken as a whole, reports: It was in tumors, not blood, that the top-250-clone fraction was significantly higher (p = 0.039).

Comment on this clonotype: Antigen: not known.

Sample: tumor-adjacent normal liver tissue. This rearrangement joins TRBV18 to TRBJ1-1, with TRBD1 matching 7 bases. The receptor was isolated from an older woman with primary liver carcinoma and hepatitis B virus infection. CDR3 sequence reads: CASSATGVAEAFF. The CDR3 bases are TGTGCCAGCTCCGCTACAGGGGTGGCTGAAGCTTTCTTT. The complete variable domain, with remaining parts taken from reference TRBV18 and TRBJ1-1, reads NAGVMQNPRHLVRRRGQEARLRCSPMKGHSHVYWYRQLPEEGLKFMVYLQKENIIDESGMPKERFSAEFPKEGPSILRIQQVVRGDSAAYFCASSATGVAEAFFGQGTRLTVV.